These 11 T cell receptor beta chains came from one sample sequenced in a study of CD8 T cells in ankylosing spondylitis. Study outcomes and limitations: Blood of patients with ankylosing spondylitis appeared to be characterized by a TCR beta motif of fewer than 10 highly homologous variants.

TCRdb re-called the 5' RACE reads through MiXCR, storing one row per CDR3 protein. The table lists 650,000 to 800,000 distinct CDR3 sequences, under 20% of them singletons. Their specific antigens are unknown. Material for sequencing was blood, either unsorted or a sorted T cell fraction (not recorded which). These receptors were collected from a male donor with ankylosing spondylitis.

This clonotype was seen more than once but under ten times. V is TRBV6-2 or TRBV6-3 and J is TRBJ1-6; no firm D call. The V and J ends lost 6 bases and 7 bases respectively, with 10 bases between them. The germline V gene has CDR1 MNHEY and CDR2 SVGEGT. The CDR3 loop spans 13 amino acids. CDR3: CASSSWTNSPLHF. In DNA, the CDR3 is TGTGCCAGCAGCTCCTGGACGAATTCACCCCTCCACTTT.

This clonotype has only a few counts. The genes are TRBV20-1 and TRBJ2-2, with 7 bases aligning to TRBD2. The V and J ends lost 3 bases and 5 bases, in that order; junction bases with no gene match: 9. The CDR3 extends over 15 amino acids. In germline, CDR1 is DFQATT, CDR2 SNEGSKA (reference sequence). The CDR3 reads CSASPGGSPTGELFF. CDR3 DNA sequence: TGCAGTGCTAGCCCCGGCGGGAGCCCTACCGGGGAGCTGTTTTTT.

This clonotype was seen many times. V gene TRBV5-1 combines with J gene TRBJ2-2, with 8 nucleotides matching TRBD1. V was pared by 3 bases and J by 2 bases, with 3 bases of the junction left unmatched. This CDR3 region has 15 residues. CDR1 is SGHRS, CDR2 YFSETQ, per germline. The DNA for the CDR3 is TGCGCCAGCAGCTCGGGACAGGCTAACACCGGGGAGCTGTTTTTT. Protein sequence: CASSSGQANTGELFF.

This clonotype has at least ten counts. This sequence joins TRBV3-1 and TRBJ2-1; TRBD1 matches 9 bases. CDR1 and CDR2 (germline): LGHDT, YNNKEL (reference sequence). The CDR3 sequence is 16 residues long. The ends lost 0 bases at V and 12 bases at J; junction bases unmatched: 12. Here the CDR3 DNA reads TGTGCCAGCAGCCAAGAGGCGGACAGGGGACGGAGGGGGCAGTTCTTC. This sequence encodes CASSQEADRGRRGQFF.

This clonotype was seen a handful of times. This sequence joins TRBV11-1 and TRBJ1-2; the D gene is possibly TRBD1 (6 bases). The CDR3 runs to 20 residues. CDR1 is SGHAT, CDR2 FQDESV, per germline (reference sequence). The ends were cut back, 2 bases at V and 1 base at J, with 26 bases in the middle. This CDR3 is CASSLWGPFGPPSFNYGYTF. The CDR3 DNA reads as TGTGCCAGCAGCTTATGGGGGCCTTTTGGACCACCCTCCTTTAACTATGGCTACACCTTC.

V and J are TRBV4-1 and TRBJ2-3, with D maybe TRBD1 (6 bases). CDR1 and CDR2 (germline): MGHRA, YSYEKL. The CDR3 sequence is 15 residues long. V dropped 4 bases and J dropped 2 bases, with 13 bases sitting between them. CDR3 residues: CASSRGTTDTDTQYF. The CDR3 nucleotides are TGCGCCAGCAGCCGTGGGACAACCGACACAGATACGCAGTATTTT.

This clonotype was seen only a few times. The rearrangement uses TRBV27 and TRBJ2-1; D gene unclear. The CDR3 length is 13 residues. Germline V gene sequence: CDR1 MNHEY, CDR2 SMNVEV (reference sequence). V dropped 4 bases and J dropped 12 bases, with 16 bases sitting between them. The CDR3 loop reads CASSSPRLMRQFF. The CDR3 nucleotides are TGTGCCAGCAGTTCCCCCAGACTCATGCGGCAGTTCTTC.

V is TRBV14 and J is TRBJ2-4, with TRBD1 identical over 8 bases. J gave up 8 bases and V 0 bases, and 9 bases lay outside the gene matches. Germline lookup yields CDR1 SGHDN and CDR2 FVKESK. The CDR3 has 16 residues. The CDR3 here is CASSQDGTGGRDIQYF. In nucleotides, the CDR3 is TGTGCCAGCAGCCAAGATGGGACAGGTGGTCGGGACATTCAGTACTTC.

The chain is built from TRBV2 and TRBJ2-5; TRBD1 matches 7 bases. Unmatched junction bases numbered 7, after V lost 6 bases and J lost 3 bases. Germline V lookup: CDR1 SNHLY, CDR2 FYNNEI. The CDR3 extends over 14 amino acids. CDR3 DNA sequence: TGTGCCAGCAGAGAGACAGGGATAGAAGAGACCCAGTACTTC. It is translated as CASRETGIEETQYF.

This clonotype was observed a few times. This chain joins TRBV28 and TRBJ1-5, with unresolved D. The CDR3 has 14 amino acids. Trimming pared 1 base from V and 10 bases from J, leaving 14 bases between. Germline V gene lookup returns CDR1 MDHEN and CDR2 SYDVKM. The CDR3 bases are TGTGCCAGCAGTTTATTCGGTTCTTTCGATCCCCAGCATTTT. Amino acid sequence: CASSLFGSFDPQHF.

The table lists this clonotype with a few counts. The chain is built from TRBV4-2 and TRBJ2-5; perhaps TRBD2 as D (6 bases). Trimming pared 0 bases from V and 5 bases from J, leaving 7 bases between. This CDR3 has 13 amino acids. CDR1 and CDR2 (germline): LGHNA, YNFKEQ. CDR3 in amino acids: CASSQDGGETQYF. CDR3 in DNA: TGTGCCAGCAGCCAAGATGGGGGGGAGACCCAGTACTTC.